This TCR beta chain comes out of a study of identical twins. This clonotype came up a few times. TCRdb called the 5' RACE reads again in MiXCR, with one record for every CDR3 protein. The sample records under 800,000 distinct CDR3 sequences, 21% being singletons. CDR3 length equals 14 residues. V was cut by 4 bases and J by 6 bases, with 19 bases left in between. Germline V lookup: CDR1 DFQATT, CDR2 SNEGSKA (reference sequence). The same sample was also used in a study of T cells expressing NK-cell markers.

Sequencing input: PBMCs. This rearrangement joins TRBV20-1 to TRBJ2-7; D might be TRBD2 (5 bases). This receptor was obtained from a woman between 18 and 29 years old in good health. For the CDR3, the DNA is TGCAGTGCTACCGGACCTCAGAGGGTTTCCGAGCAGTACTTC. The encoded protein is CSATGPQRVSEQYF.